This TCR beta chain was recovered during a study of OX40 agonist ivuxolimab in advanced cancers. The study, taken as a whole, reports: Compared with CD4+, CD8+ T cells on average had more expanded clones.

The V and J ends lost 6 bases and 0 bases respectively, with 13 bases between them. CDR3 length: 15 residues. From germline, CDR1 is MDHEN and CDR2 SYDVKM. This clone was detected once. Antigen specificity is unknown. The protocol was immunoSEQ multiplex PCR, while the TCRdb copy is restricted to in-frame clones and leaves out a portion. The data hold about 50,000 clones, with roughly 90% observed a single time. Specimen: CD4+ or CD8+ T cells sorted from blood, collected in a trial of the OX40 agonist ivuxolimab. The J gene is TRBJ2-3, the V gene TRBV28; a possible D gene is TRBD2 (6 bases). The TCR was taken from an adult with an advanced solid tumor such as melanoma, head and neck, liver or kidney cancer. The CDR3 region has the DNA TGTGCCAGCAGCGGGAGTCACACTAGCACAGATACGCAGTATTTT. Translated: CASSGSHTSTDTQYF. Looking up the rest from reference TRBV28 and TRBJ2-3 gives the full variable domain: DVKVTQSSRYLVKRTGEKVFLECVQDMDHENMFWYRQDPGLGLRLIYFSYDVKMKEKGDIPEGYSVSREKKERFSLILESASTNQTSMYLCASSGSHTSTDTQYFGPGTRLTVL.